The T cell receptor (beta chain) described here comes from a study of cytomegalovirus exposure and HLA in healthy donors. Study as a whole: A previous analysis identified 95 million to 120 million unique TCR beta sequences derived from around 200 million T cells. Broader study findings: V- and J-gene trimming of TCR beta was linked (in a later analysis) to a missense DCLRE1C variant. Later work found most CMV-associated TCR beta chains apparently HLA-restricted.

About this clone itself: Its target is unknown. At one boundary the junction diverges from the germline segment, which might be a read error. Other DNA sequences of this sample code for an identical CDR3.

60 Vbeta and 13 Jbeta primers were used in PCR. Sequencing was performed with immunoSEQ multiplex PCR; in TCRdb, only in-frame clones are kept and a portion is missing. The listing records more than 140,000 clones. The CDR3 runs to 14 residues. Per germline, CDR1 SNHLY and CDR2 FYNNEI. Each donor was healthy, and each was a bone marrow donor. This receptor was identified in a woman under 30 in good health and CMV-seronegative. The sequencing sample was made of PBMCs. The chain links TRBV2 to TRBJ2-7; D may be TRBD2 (6 bases). DNA for the CDR3: TGCGCCATGGAGTTAGCGGATTTCTCCTACGAGCAGTACTTC. This translates into CAMELADFSYEQYF. Combining the CDR3 with reference TRBV2 and TRBJ2-7 gives the whole variable domain EPEVTQTPSHQVTQMGQEVILRCVPISNHLYFYWYRQILGQKVEFLVSFYNNEISEKSEIFDDQFSVERPDGSNFTLKIRSTKLEDSAMYFCAMELADFSYEQYFGPGTRLTVT.